A selection of T cell receptor beta chains follows, all from one sample in a study of shared clonotypes between healthy human individuals. This table comes from immunoSEQ multiplex PCR, and its TCRdb copy is limited to in-frame clones, with some not included. The repertoire holds about 2.1 million clones, with 93% as singletons. The sample comprised naive CD8+ T cells from PBMCs. The receptors shown here come from a man aged 18 to 29 in good health. Some clones in this sample may be carry-over from other donors' samples. Each CDR3 is given with its conserved first and last residue. The D gene is left open where the match is weak. For some rows the clone size is stated as once, few or many, or as a class when expanded; others skip it.

j_call	clone_size	v_call	d_call	cdr3_aa	cdr3_nt
TRBJ1-1	.	TRBV11-3	TRBD1	CASSLGTGVDTEAFF	TGTGCCAGCAGCTTAGGGACAGGGGTGGACACTGAAGCTTTCTTT
TRBJ1-1	.	TRBV28	.	CASSMTVNTEAFF	TGTGCCAGCAGCATGACAGTAAACACTGAAGCTTTCTTT
TRBJ1-5	.	TRBV28	.	CASSLKAAGPQHF	TGTGCCAGCAGTTTAAAGGCGGCCGGGCCCCAGCATTTT
TRBJ2-3	.	TRBV9	.	CASSLGGLSTDTQYF	TGTGCCAGCAGCTTAGGTGGACTATCCACAGATACGCAGTATTTT
TRBJ1-3	.	TRBV28	.	CASSFVSPDDSPSGNTIYF	TGTGCCAGCAGTTTTGTATCTCCCGACGACAGTCCCTCTGGAAACACCATATATTTT
TRBJ2-2	.	TRBV28	TRBD2	CASADNHVATSETGGELFF	TGTGCCAGCGCAGACAACCATGTCGCGACTAGCGAAACGGGCGGGGAGCTGTTTTTT
TRBJ2-1	.	TRBV4-1	.	CASSQNTPSAYNEQFF	TGCGCCAGCAGCCAAAATACCCCTAGCGCGTACAATGAGCAGTTCTTC
TRBJ2-3	.	TRBV10-1	TRBD2	CASHTSGTSTDTQYF	TGCGCCAGCCACACTAGCGGAACTAGCACAGATACGCAGTATTTT
TRBJ2-7	.	TRBV28	.	CASSPRYGQNYEQYF	TGTGCCAGCAGTCCCCGTTACGGACAAAACTACGAGCAGTACTTC
TRBJ1-2	.	TRBV5-6	TRBD1	CASSSRGPIYGYTF	TGTGCCAGCAGCTCCAGGGGGCCTATTTATGGCTACACCTTC
TRBJ2-1	.	TRBV9	TRBD2	CASSSGLAEYNEQFF	TGTGCCAGCAGCTCTGGACTAGCGGAATACAATGAGCAGTTCTTC
TRBJ2-5	once	TRBV9	TRBD2	CASSVAPGGVETQYF	TGTGCCAGCAGCGTAGCGCCGGGGGGAGTGGAGACCCAGTACTTC
TRBJ2-7	.	TRBV15	.	CATSYTWGVRSYEQYF	TGTGCCACCAGCTACACATGGGGGGTGAGGTCCTACGAGCAGTACTTC
TRBJ1-5	.	TRBV28	TRBD1	CASSFDRDSNQPQHF	TGTGCCAGCAGTTTTGACAGGGATAGCAATCAGCCCCAGCATTTT
TRBJ2-7	.	TRBV27	.	CASSFSGVSYEQYF	TGTGCCAGCAGTTTTAGCGGAGTCTCCTACGAGCAGTACTTC
TRBJ2-7	.	TRBV7-9	.	CASSSGHGPSSSYEQYF	TGTGCCAGCAGCTCCGGACACGGACCATCGAGCTCCTACGAGCAGTACTTC
TRBJ2-7	.	TRBV28	.	CASSLWGRSYEQYF	TGTGCCAGCAGTTTATGGGGCAGGAGCTACGAGCAGTACTTC
TRBJ1-5	.	TRBV18	.	CASSPGQRNQPQHF	TGTGCCAGCTCACCAGGGCAGCGAAATCAGCCCCAGCATTTT
TRBJ2-4	.	TRBV2	.	CASSETYLGAKNIQYF	TGTGCCAGCAGTGAAACGTACCTAGGAGCCAAAAACATTCAGTACTTC
TRBJ2-3	.	TRBV7-6	.	CASSLSFYGLVADTQYF	TGTGCCAGCAGCTTAAGTTTTTACGGTCTAGTTGCAGATACGCAGTATTTT
TRBJ1-5	.	TRBV9	.	CASSQGWGGQPQHF	TGTGCCAGCAGCCAGGGGTGGGGAGGGCAGCCCCAGCATTTT
TRBJ1-1	.	TRBV6-4	.	CASRLWASGDTEAFF	TGTGCCAGCCGCCTATGGGCTTCAGGTGACACTGAAGCTTTCTTT
TRBJ2-7	.	TRBV9	TRBD1	CASSVSQGANEQYF	TGTGCCAGCAGCGTAAGTCAGGGGGCCAACGAGCAGTACTTC
TRBJ2-7	.	TRBV7-8	TRBD2	CASSNLAGVGYEQYF	TGTGCCAGCAGCAATCTAGCGGGAGTAGGCTACGAGCAGTACTTC
TRBJ2-3	.	TRBV5-4	.	CASSLDSTDTQYF	TGTGCCAGCAGCTTGGATAGCACAGATACGCAGTATTTT
TRBJ2-3	.	TRBV7-8	.	CASSLAAATQYF	TGTGCCAGCAGCTTAGCTGCAGCAACGCAGTATTTT
TRBJ2-3	.	TRBV27	TRBD2	CASSKLAGSAPDTQYF	TGTGCCAGCAGTAAGTTAGCGGGTTCCGCCCCAGATACGCAGTATTTT
TRBJ2-7	.	TRBV7-8	TRBD1	CASSPRQGPYEQYF	TGTGCCAGCAGCCCACGACAGGGTCCCTACGAGCAGTACTTC